This T cell receptor beta chain was recorded in a study of radiotherapy plus CTLA-4 blockade in lung cancer listed by TCRdb under 2018. About the study as a whole: Among enrolled patients, roughly 17% had an objective response and around 33% reached disease control.

Receptors were amplified or captured by the immunoSEQ multiplex PCR assay. In TCRdb, the immuneACCESS table is reduced to in-frame sequences with V and J assigned. These tables do not hold every clone; where another copy was compared, an unresolved V gene accounts for under half, and the others remain unexplained. For this sample the table gives around 80,000 clones, of which roughly 74% were detected only once. Approximately 9.9% of the sample belongs to the ten largest clones. The CDR3 holds 11 amino acids from the cysteine to the phenylalanine. CDR3 DNA is the only sequence kept; it has 33 bases, read in frame from the first base. CDR1 and CDR2 (MNHEY, SVGAGI) derive from the germline V gene. Overall study outcomes, separate from this receptor: TCR clones derived from tumors expanded in peripheral blood after treatment with radiotherapy and ipilimumab. Increased serum interferon-beta after radiation, together with early dynamic changes in blood T cell clones, were reported to be the strongest predictors of response.

Focal radiation therapy combined with CTLA-4 blockade (ipilimumab) was tested in patients with chemo-refractory metastatic non-small-cell lung cancer. Turning to this clone: Its antigen remains undetermined. At one of its ends the junction is not consistent with the germline gene, which may arise from a read error.

Sequences were derived from peripheral blood, sampled from a patient treated with radiotherapy plus ipilimumab. This chain is built from TRBV6-5 and TRBJ2-4; TRBD2 might be the D gene, on 6 matching bases. The origin of this receptor is a human donor with non-small cell lung cancer whose response to radiotherapy plus ipilimumab could not be evaluated. Here is the DNA: TGTGCCAGCAGTTGGCAGGGACTCACGAGGTTC. It encodes CASSWQGLTRF.